This entry lists 13 T cell receptor beta chains sequenced from one sample in a study of blood T cells in healthy people across ages. Next came a second PCR, run for about 7 to 12 cycles, which used a sample-barcoded 5' primer along with a J-beta primer mix. TCRdb re-called the 5' RACE reads with MiXCR, one entry per CDR3 protein. The sample carries approximately 960,000 distinct CDR3 sequences, around 29% recorded once. A further study also used this sample, focusing on T cells of mothers and their children.

What was sequenced was blood. The receptors shown here come from a woman in her thirties or forties in good health.

The V call is TRBV20-1, the J call TRBJ1-1; maybe TRBD1 (5 bases). V was trimmed by 4 bases and J by 4 bases, leaving 16 bases between them. The CDR3 runs 14 residues. Germline assignment: CDR1 DFQATT and CDR2 SNEGSKA (reference sequence). CDR3 nucleotide sequence: TGCAGTGCTAAAGACAGTTCGGCAAGCACTGAAGCTTTCTTT. Protein product: CSAKDSSASTEAFF.

With respect to this clonotype: A much larger clone differs from this one at a single base, so this may be a read error. This rearrangement joins TRBV11-1 to TRBJ2-5, with D perhaps matching TRBD1 or TRBD2 (7 bases each). Trimming stripped 3 bases from V and 2 bases from J, with 13 bases between. The CDR3 is 15 amino acids. The germline gives CDR1 SGHAT, CDR2 FQDESV (reference sequence). The CDR3 coding sequence is TGTGCCAGCAGCTTCGGGGGGACAGTTCAAGAGACCCAGTACTTC. This sequence encodes CASSFGGTVQETQYF.

This clonotype was detected many times. The J gene is TRBJ2-7, the V gene TRBV7-9; 12 bases match TRBD1. Trimming at V came to 5 bases and at J to 5 bases, leaving 16 bases not matched to a gene. The CDR3 has 18 amino acids. Germline lookup yields CDR1 SEHNR and CDR2 FQNEAQ (reference sequence). The CDR3 reads CASSGQRLTGTGGDEQYF. In DNA, the CDR3 is TGTGCCAGCAGCGGCCAAAGACTTACCGGGACAGGGGGCGACGAGCAGTACTTC.

The CDR3 DNA reads as TGCAGCGTTCATGGCAGGGAAGCTTTCTTT. It translates to CSVHGREAFF. The chain has TRBV29-1 and TRBJ1-1, with D uncertain. V lost 5 bases and J lost 8, with 9 bases in between. CDR3 length equals 10 residues. The germline gives CDR1 SQVTM, CDR2 ANQGSEA.

In the case of this clonotype: A read error may explain this, as a much larger clone is one base away. This chain uses TRBV28 with TRBJ2-7; D gene ambiguous. The CDR3 contains 11 residues. Germline V CDR1 and CDR2: MDHEN, SYDVKM. In DNA, the CDR3 is TGTGCCGGCAGTCCCCTAAACGAGCAGTACTTC. Translated: CAGSPLNEQYF.

V is TRBV15 and J is TRBJ1-4; TRBD1 agrees at 9 bases. This CDR3 spans 16 amino acids. Germline V CDR1 and CDR2: LNHNV, YYDKDF (reference sequence). J lost 7 bases, V lost 3 bases, and 9 bases had no gene match. The CDR3 region is CATSSGGTGLSEKLFF. In DNA, the CDR3 is TGTGCCACCAGCAGTGGGGGGACAGGGTTAAGTGAAAAACTGTTTTTT. The whole variable domain, remainder taken from reference TRBV15 and TRBJ1-4, is DAMVIQNPRYQVTQFGKPVTLSCSQTLNHNVMYWYQQKSSQAPKLLFHYYDKDFNNEADTPDNFQSRRPNTSFCFLDIRSPGLGDTAMYLCATSSGGTGLSEKLFFGSGTQLSVL.

This clonotype appeared a few times. CDR3 sequence (DNA): TGTGCCAGCAGCTCGAGTACAGGGGTTGGCACTGAAGCTTTCTTT. Its protein is CASSSSTGVGTEAFF. V is TRBV7-2 and J is TRBJ1-1, with 7 bases aligning to TRBD1. Germline loops: CDR1 SGHTA, CDR2 FQGNSA. CDR3 size: 15 residues. Trimming took 4 bases from V and 4 from J; bases not matched to a gene: 9.

Worth noting for this clonotype: This may be a read error, as it is one base from a much larger clone. The CDR3 DNA is TGCGCCAGCAGCTTAGGAGGGGACTCCTACAATGAGCAGTACTTC. The encoded protein is CASSLGGDSYNEQYF. The chain combines TRBV5-1 with TRBJ2-1, with D possibly TRBD2 on 6 matching bases. The J call may not be correct, given that the DNA end is closer to TRBJ2-7. Germline values: CDR1 SGHRS, CDR2 YFSETQ. This CDR3 spans 15 amino acids.

About this clonotype itself: Without the conserved terminal phenylalanine or tryptophan, this CDR3 likely stems from a read error. The gene calls are TRBV10-3 and TRBJ1-1; D gene ambiguous. Germline CDR1 and CDR2: ENHRY and SYGVKD. The CDR3 has 13 residues. V lost 3 bases and J lost 0, with 5 bases in between. CDR3 protein: CAISEQMNTEAFS. CDR3 sequence (DNA): TGTGCCATCAGTGAACAAATGAACACTGAAGCTTTCTCT.

A remark on this clonotype: A much larger clone is a single base away; this may be a read error. This chain joins TRBV6-6 and TRBJ2-5; a weak D match, TRBD1 (7 bases). Matching the DNA end better, TRBJ2-7 makes the J call doubtful. This CDR3 has 16 amino acids. Germline lookup yields CDR1 MNHNY and CDR2 SVGAGI (reference sequence). The CDR3 nucleotides read TGTGCCAGCAGCTATACAGCAGGCCAGGGGGGCCACGAGCAGTACTTC. This gives the protein CASSYTAGQGGHEQYF.

The CDR3 sequence is CASNSGGGSYNEQFF. CDR3 in DNA: TGTGCCAGCAATAGCGGGGGGGGCTCCTACAATGAGCAGTTCTTC. J is TRBJ2-1 and V is TRBV28; 11 nucleotides align to TRBD2. V lost 7 bases and J lost 0; bases outside the gene matches: 2. The V gene's germline CDR1 is MDHEN and CDR2 SYDVKM. The CDR3 consists of 15 residues.

V and J are TRBV14 and TRBJ2-7; 8 nucleotides match TRBD1. Germline trimming cut 0 bases from V and 2 bases from J; bases unmatched to any gene: 18. The germline V gene has CDR1 SGHDN and CDR2 FVKESK. The CDR3 extends over 20 amino acids. CDR3 bases: TGTGCCAGCAGCCAAGATCTGTGGAGTCCTGGACAGGGACTTCCCTACGAGCAGTACTTC. It codes for CASSQDLWSPGQGLPYEQYF.

J is TRBJ2-7 and V is TRBV20-1, with 9 positions matching TRBD2. The J segment lost 3 bases and the V segment lost 3 bases, leaving 6 bases of the junction unmatched. The CDR3 consists of 14 residues. The germline CDR1 and CDR2 sequences are DFQATT and SNEGSKA (reference sequence). CDR3: CSARAGGPLYEQYF. CDR3 nucleotides: TGCAGTGCTAGGGCGGGGGGGCCTCTCTACGAGCAGTACTTC.